The 30 T cell receptor beta chains listed next were all sequenced from one sample in a study of cytomegalovirus exposure and HLA in healthy donors (TCRdb year 2017). Library construction relied on the immunoSEQ multiplex PCR assay. For the multiplex PCR, a mixture combining 60 forward primers for TCR Vbeta segments and 13 reverse primers for TCR Jbeta segments was used. TCRdb carries this immuneACCESS record with in-frame sequences only. Its versions omit some clonotypes, under half of them owing to an unresolved V gene in the studies checked, with the rest unexplained. The sample table contains some 100,000 clones; only one count was recorded for approximately 71% of them. The ten largest clones take up about 16% of the sample. Material: PBMCs. Every receptor here comes from a woman younger than 30 in good health and CMV-seropositive.

The rearrangement joins TRBV5-4 to TRBJ2-2; D perhaps matches TRBD1 (6 bases). Germline CDR1 reads SGHNT; CDR2 reads YYREEE (reference sequence). The CDR3 is 13 residues long. Trimming shortened V by 0 bases and J by 9 bases, and 9 bases separated the two germline ends. The CDR3 region is CASSLVDRRELFF. The CDR3 nucleotides read TGTGCCAGCAGCTTGGTTGACAGGAGGGAGCTGTTTTTT.

The chain joins TRBV6-1 to TRBJ2-1; 13 bases align to TRBD2. V trimming: 5 bases; J trimming: 7 bases; junction bases outside the gene matches: 5. This CDR3 is built from 15 residues. The germline V gene encodes CDR1 MNHNS and CDR2 SASEGT. This chain's CDR3 is CASSHPGLAGNEQFF. The CDR3 bases are TGTGCCAGCAGTCACCCGGGACTAGCGGGAAATGAGCAGTTCTTC.

There are a few counts of this clone. V is TRBV9 and J is TRBJ2-2, with D perhaps matching TRBD2 (5 bases). The germline gives CDR1 SGDLS, CDR2 YYNGEE. The CDR3 loop spans 15 amino acids. V shed 0 bases and J shed 6 bases, with 12 bases lying between them. The CDR3, as DNA: TGTGCCAGCAGCGTAGTGGGAGCGCAGCCCGGGGAGCTGTTTTTT. This gives the protein CASSVVGAQPGELFF.

This sequence joins TRBV9 and TRBJ2-1; 11 bases match TRBD2. V was clipped by 4 bases and J by 0 bases; unmatched bases: 21. The germline CDR1 and CDR2 sequences are SGDLS and YYNGEE. The CDR3 consists of 22 residues. CDR3 loop: CASSPLFTGTSGPPSSYNEQFF. DNA of the CDR3: TGTGCCAGCAGCCCCTTGTTCACCGGGACTAGCGGCCCTCCAAGCTCCTACAATGAGCAGTTCTTC.

The chain links TRBV6-1 to TRBJ2-3; D may be TRBD2 (6 bases). The V gene lost 1 base and the J gene lost 3 bases, with 14 bases spanning the gap. There are 16 residues in the CDR3. The V gene's germline CDR1 is MNHNS and CDR2 SASEGT. This CDR3 is CASSEDVSGSTDTQYF. The CDR3 nucleotides read TGTGCCAGCAGTGAAGATGTTAGCGGATCTACAGATACGCAGTATTTT.

V and J are TRBV5-3 and TRBJ1-5; 7 bases agree with TRBD1. TRBV5-3 is filed as an ORF, its function uncertain. The V and J ends lost 5 bases and 6 bases, in that order; junction bases with no gene match: 8. This CDR3 is 14 amino acids long. CDR3 sequence (DNA): TGTGCCAGAAGTAATACAGGGGTACTTCAGCCCCAGCATTTT. This codes for CARSNTGVLQPQHF.

The V call is TRBV7-8, the J call TRBJ1-6, with 7 bases aligning to TRBD1. Trimming cost V 2 bases and J 5 bases; bases outside gene matches: 9. CDR1 is SGHVS, CDR2 FQNEAQ, per germline. The CDR3 spans 17 residues. DNA for the CDR3: TGTGCCAGCAGCTTATACTCCGGGGACAGAAATAATTCACCCCTCCACTTT. Translated: CASSLYSGDRNNSPLHF.

This chain uses TRBV9 with TRBJ2-5; 7 bases match TRBD1. J gave up 4 bases and V 4 bases, and 7 bases lay outside the gene matches. Germline CDR1 SGDLS, CDR2 YYNGEE. The CDR3 loop spans 14 amino acids. CDR3 nucleotide sequence: TGTGCCAGCAGCAAGAGGGGGCGCGGAGAGACCCAGTACTTC. The encoded protein is CASSKRGRGETQYF.

This rearrangement joins TRBV7-9 to TRBJ2-3; D might be TRBD2 (6 bases). Per germline, CDR1 SEHNR and CDR2 FQNEAQ (reference sequence). The CDR3 covers 16 residues. Trimming shortened V by 5 bases and J by 6 bases, and 21 bases separated the two germline ends. CDR3 sequence: CASSPPRSGLPDTQYF. For the CDR3, the DNA is TGTGCCAGCAGCCCTCCTCGAAGCGGGCTCCCGGATACGCAGTATTTT.

This clone has more than one count but fewer than ten. A far larger clone is only one base removed, so a read error is likely. In the same sample, other DNA sequences code for this CDR3. The chain employs TRBV5-6 and TRBJ1-1; tentatively, D is TRBD1 (5 bases). CDR3 length: 14 residues. CDR1 is SGHDT and CDR2 is YYEEEE in the germline V gene. Trimming took 0 bases from V and 2 from J, leaving 8 bases between them. CDR3 sequence: CASSLGQPNTEAFF. CDR3 nucleotides: TGTGCCAGCAGCTTGGGACAGCCCAACACTGAAGCTTTCTTT.

The CDR3 loop is CASSLTHHAISGHTDTQYF. CDR3 sequence (DNA): TGTGCCAGCAGCTTAACCCATCACGCCATTAGCGGACACACAGATACGCAGTATTTT. The V and J genes are TRBV7-8 and TRBJ2-3; perhaps TRBD2 as D (6 bases). This CDR3 is built from 19 residues. Per the germline V gene, CDR1 is SGHVS and CDR2 is FQNEAQ. V lost 2 bases to trimming and J lost 2 bases, with 23 bases between them.

The chain combines TRBV30 with TRBJ1-2; 10 nucleotides align to TRBD1. The V gene's germline CDR1 is GTSNPN and CDR2 SVGIG (reference sequence). CDR3 length: 13 residues. The V gene end was trimmed by 2 bases and the J gene end by 7 bases; junction bases not matched to a gene: 4. The CDR3 here is CAWSSGTGAGYTF. In nucleotides, the CDR3 is TGTGCCTGGAGTAGTGGGACAGGGGCTGGCTACACCTTC. The full variable domain, rest sourced from reference TRBV30 and TRBJ1-2, is SQTIHQWPATLVQPVGSPLSLECTVEGTSNPNLYWYRQAAGRGLQLLFYSVGIGQISSEVPQNLSASRPQDRQFILSSKKLLLSDSGFYLCAWSSGTGAGYTFGSGTRLTVV.

In this sample, this clone turned up once. The chain recombines TRBV5-4 with TRBJ1-2, with no clear D. Trimming shortened V by 0 bases and J by 9 bases, and 18 bases separated the two germline ends. The CDR3 contains 15 residues. Germline-derived CDR1 and CDR2 are SGHNT and YYREEE (reference sequence). CDR3: CASSLDGGGIKSYTF. The CDR3 region has the DNA TGTGCCAGCAGCTTGGATGGTGGAGGTATTAAGAGCTACACCTTC.

This chain links TRBV14 with TRBJ2-7; TRBD1 is a possible D gene (6 bases). The ends were cut back, 2 bases at V and 3 bases at J, with 11 bases in the middle. The CDR3 is 14 residues long. Germline lookup yields CDR1 SGHDN and CDR2 FVKESK. The CDR3 DNA reads TGTGCCAGCAGCCAACGTCAGGGACACTACGAGCAGTACTTC. Translating it yields CASSQRQGHYEQYF. Supplemented by reference TRBV14 and TRBJ2-7, the full variable domain reads EAGVTQFPSHSVIEKGQTVTLRCDPISGHDNLYWYRRVMGKEIKFLLHFVKESKQDESGMPNNRFLAERTGGTYSTLKVQPAELEDSGVYFCASSQRQGHYEQYFGPGTRLTVT.

The chain links TRBV2 to TRBJ2-5, with 8 bases identical to TRBD2. The J call could be wrong; TRBJ2-7 is a better fit for the DNA end. Germline CDR1 and CDR2: SNHLY and FYNNEI. The CDR3 length is 12 residues. The DNA of the CDR3 is TGTGCCAGCAAGGGACTAGACCACGAGCAGTACTTC. This gives the protein CASKGLDHEQYF.

This clone has only a few counts. The chain joins TRBV6-1 to TRBJ2-1; 9 bases align to TRBD2. This CDR3 is built from 13 residues. After removal of 9 bases from V and 8 bases from J, the junction contained 8 bases not matched to a gene. Germline V gene lookup returns CDR1 MNHNS and CDR2 SASEGT. The CDR3 here is CASISGGKDEQFF. The CDR3 coding sequence is TGTGCCAGTATTAGCGGGGGAAAGGATGAGCAGTTCTTC.

This clone was detected only a few times. The chain has TRBV11-1 and TRBJ1-1; TRBD1 might be the D (6 bases). Deletions cut 6 bases from V and 6 bases from J, with 17 bases between. This CDR3 has 14 residues. The germline V gene encodes CDR1 SGHAT and CDR2 FQDESV (reference sequence). The CDR3 loop is CASSAERGKPEAFF. DNA for the CDR3: TGTGCCAGCAGTGCAGAGAGGGGGAAACCTGAAGCTTTCTTT.

The chain carries TRBV18 and TRBJ2-7; TRBD2 is a possible D gene (5 bases). The germline V gene encodes CDR1 KGHSH and CDR2 LQKENI. V lost 5 bases to trimming and J lost 5 bases, with 16 bases between them. The CDR3 extends over 14 amino acids. CDR3 loop: CASSTRTRVDEQYF. CDR3 DNA: TGTGCCAGCTCAACTAGGACCCGAGTGGACGAGCAGTACTTC.

In its sample, this clone was seen many times. V is TRBV19 and J is TRBJ1-2; 7 positions agree with TRBD1. The V and J ends lost 7 bases and 2 bases, in that order; junction bases with no gene match: 7. The CDR3 consists of 14 residues. The V gene's germline CDR1 is LNHDA and CDR2 SQIVND (reference sequence). CDR3 sequence: CASNPAGQNYGYTF. The CDR3 region has the DNA TGTGCCAGTAACCCCGCGGGACAGAACTATGGCTACACCTTC. Full variable domain (rest looked up from reference TRBV19 and TRBJ1-2): DGGITQSPKYLFRKEGQNVTLSCEQNLNHDAMYWYRQDPGQGLRLIYYSQIVNDFQKGDIAEGYSVSREKKESFPLTVTSAQKNPTAFYLCASNPAGQNYGYTFGSGTRLTVV.

This chain joins TRBV21-1 and TRBJ2-2; the table's D gene call, TRBD2, was not cross checked with the DNA. TRBV21-1 is listed as a pseudogene. The CDR3 length is 19 residues. CDR3 region: CASSGKPRTSGSGGGELFF. The CDR3 nucleotides are TGTGCCAGCAGCGGAAAACCGCGGACTAGCGGGAGCGGTGGCGGGGAGCTGTTTTTT.

V gene TRBV7-3 combines with J gene TRBJ1-2; 7 nucleotides match TRBD1. Trimming took 5 bases from V and 8 from J; bases not matched to a gene: 14. The CDR3 length is 15 residues. CDR1 SGHTA and CDR2 FQGTGA come from the germline V gene. CDR3 residues: CASSPSSDRQKGYTF. DNA for the CDR3: TGTGCCAGCAGCCCCTCCTCGGACAGGCAAAAGGGCTACACCTTC.

The chain has TRBV6-5 and TRBJ2-7; the D gene is possibly TRBD2 (6 bases). Germline V gene sequence: CDR1 MNHEY, CDR2 SVGAGI. The CDR3 is made up of 14 amino acids. Trimming left V 5 bases short and J 2 bases short, with 13 bases between. CDR3: CASSASGLPYEQYF. For the CDR3, the DNA is TGTGCCAGCAGTGCCTCGGGACTCCCCTACGAGCAGTACTTC.

This clone was recorded a few times. The chain combines TRBV4-1 with TRBJ2-7, with D uncertain. CDR1 is MGHRA, CDR2 YSYEKL, per germline. CDR3 size: 16 residues. Trimming shortened V by 3 bases and J by 2 bases, and 17 bases separated the two germline ends. The CDR3 DNA reads TGCGCCAGCAGCCAGTTACCCGTTCCGACAACCTACGAGCAGTACTTC. It yields the protein CASSQLPVPTTYEQYF.

The chain uses TRBV2 and TRBJ2-3, with a tentative D call TRBD1 (5 bases). Germline loops: CDR1 SNHLY, CDR2 FYNNEI. CDR3 length: 14 amino acids. The V end was cut by 2 bases, the J end by 1 base, with 7 bases between. The CDR3: CASSEIGGTDTQYF. The CDR3 coding sequence is TGTGCCAGCAGTGAAATAGGGGGCACAGATACGCAGTATTTT.

Comments on this clone: One end of the junction does not line up with germline, which may come from a read error. Other DNA variants within this sample encode the same CDR3. This chain connects TRBV6-1 to TRBJ1-1; tentative D call: TRBD1 (6 bases). Germline lookup yields CDR1 MNHNS and CDR2 SASEGT. The CDR3 has 14 residues. The CDR3 loop reads CASNTGQPNTEAFF. CDR3 bases: TGTGCCAGCAATACTGGACAGCCAAACACTGAAGCCTTCTTT.

The gene calls are TRBV6-1 and TRBJ2-7, with D perhaps TRBD2 (5 bases). This CDR3 is 15 amino acids long. CDR1 MNHNS and CDR2 SASEGT come from the germline V gene. The germline V and J ends were trimmed by 4 bases and 4 bases, with 17 bases remaining between them. CDR3 DNA sequence: TGTGCCAGCAGTGCTAAGCGGCCCCCCGGGTACGAGCAGTACTTC. Protein product: CASSAKRPPGYEQYF.

This chain joins TRBV21-1 and TRBJ2-3; the D call in the table, TRBD2, was not verified against the DNA. TRBV21-1 is classified as a pseudogene. The CDR3 length is 19 residues. The CDR3 here is CASSKAPLAGGRSTDTQYF. Written as DNA, the CDR3 is TGTGCCAGCAGCAAAGCTCCCCTAGCGGGGGGGCGAAGCACAGATACGCAGTATTTT.

The J gene is TRBJ2-1, the V gene TRBV7-9, with 9 bases identical to TRBD2. Per the germline V gene, CDR1 is SEHNR and CDR2 is FQNEAQ (reference sequence). The CDR3 is 15 residues long. J was trimmed by 3 bases and V by 3 bases; bases with no gene match: 3. The CDR3 sequence: CASSLGTSNYNEQFF. CDR3 nucleotide sequence: TGTGCCAGCAGCTTGGGGACTAGCAACTACAATGAGCAGTTCTTC. Drawing the rest from reference TRBV7-9 and TRBJ2-1, the complete variable domain is DTGVSQNPRHKITKRGQNVTFRCDPISEHNRLYWYRQTLGQGPEFLTYFQNEAQLEKSRLLSDRFSAERPKGSFSTLEIQRTEQGDSAMYLCASSLGTSNYNEQFFGPGTRLTVL.

The chain couples TRBV19 to TRBJ1-5; 7 positions match TRBD1. The CDR3 contains 13 residues. With 3 bases clipped from V and 9 bases from J, the junction kept 5 bases outside the gene matches. Germline CDR1 reads LNHDA; CDR2 reads SQIVND (reference sequence). The CDR3 region is CASSMDRKGPQHF. Here the CDR3 DNA reads TGTGCCAGTAGTATGGACAGGAAAGGGCCCCAGCATTTT.

Only a few counts were recorded for this clone. This chain connects TRBV5-6 to TRBJ1-1, with D possibly TRBD1 on 5 matching bases. Per the germline V gene, CDR1 is SGHDT and CDR2 is YYEEEE. The CDR3 sequence is 15 residues long. V was clipped by 4 bases and J by 1 base, with 14 bases between them. CDR3 DNA sequence: TGTGCCAGCAGCCCCCGGGCGGGGCGGAACACTGAAGCTTTCTTT. Its translation: CASSPRAGRNTEAFF.